Listed below are T cell receptor beta chains from one sample, sequenced in a study of identical twins. TCRdb used MiXCR to reprocess the 5' RACE reads, holding one entry per CDR3 protein. The table records under 300,000 distinct CDR3 sequences, more than 12% of them present only once. The sample was memory (CD45RO+) T cells sorted from blood. The source is a woman under 30 in good health. The CDR3 runs from the conserved cysteine through the conserved F or W. Clone size appears in some rows only: once, few, many, or a class for an expanded clone.

cdr3_aa: CASSLGLSGGSSYNEQFF; clone_size: -; cdr3_length: 18; v_call: TRBV5-1; j_call: TRBJ2-1
cdr3_aa: CCARDVTSGTDTQYF; clone_size: -; cdr3_length: 15; v_call: TRBV20-1; j_call: TRBJ2-3
cdr3_aa: CASSQDWQGAADTQYF; clone_size: -; cdr3_length: 16; v_call: TRBV4-3; j_call: TRBJ2-3
cdr3_aa: CASRGAYRGSGANVLTF; clone_size: -; cdr3_length: 17; v_call: TRBV6-1; j_call: TRBJ2-6
cdr3_aa: CSASPPGGNNEQFF; clone_size: -; cdr3_length: 14; v_call: TRBV20-1; j_call: TRBJ2-1
cdr3_aa: CASSVLRGANTEAFF; clone_size: -; cdr3_length: 15; v_call: TRBV6-5; j_call: TRBJ1-1
cdr3_aa: CASSGPNTQYF; clone_size: few; cdr3_length: 11; v_call: TRBV7-9; j_call: TRBJ2-3
cdr3_aa: CASSGPTDQETQYF; clone_size: -; cdr3_length: 14; v_call: TRBV2; j_call: TRBJ2-5
cdr3_aa: CASSLDLRDPADTQYF; clone_size: few; cdr3_length: 16; v_call: TRBV6-5; j_call: TRBJ2-3
cdr3_aa: CATAGGAYNEQFF; clone_size: -; cdr3_length: 13; v_call: TRBV15; j_call: TRBJ2-1
cdr3_aa: CASSRGGNEQYF; clone_size: few; cdr3_length: 12; v_call: TRBV5-1; j_call: TRBJ2-7
cdr3_aa: CASSHREVKPQHF; clone_size: few; cdr3_length: 13; v_call: TRBV12-3/TRBV12-4; j_call: TRBJ1-5
cdr3_aa: CASSLTPPLAGYNEQFF; clone_size: many; cdr3_length: 17; v_call: TRBV5-1; j_call: TRBJ2-1
cdr3_aa: CATSRHQTGGTFF; clone_size: -; cdr3_length: 13; v_call: TRBV15; j_call: TRBJ1-1
cdr3_aa: CASSQGRGGLEQFF; clone_size: -; cdr3_length: 14; v_call: TRBV4-2; j_call: TRBJ2-1
cdr3_aa: CASTPAAGNTIYF; clone_size: few; cdr3_length: 13; v_call: TRBV7-9; j_call: TRBJ1-3
cdr3_aa: CSARDPSGIYNEQFF; clone_size: many; cdr3_length: 15; v_call: TRBV20-1; j_call: TRBJ2-1
cdr3_aa: CASSPYTGELFF; clone_size: many; cdr3_length: 12; v_call: TRBV12-3/TRBV12-4; j_call: TRBJ2-2
cdr3_aa: CSVEGHRGHVTQYF; clone_size: few; cdr3_length: 14; v_call: TRBV29-1; j_call: TRBJ2-5
cdr3_aa: CASSEVAAGELFF; clone_size: few; cdr3_length: 13; v_call: TRBV2; j_call: TRBJ2-2
cdr3_aa: CASSRSTGYTGELFF; clone_size: -; cdr3_length: 15; v_call: TRBV18; j_call: TRBJ2-2
cdr3_aa: CASSQGKDSPLHF; clone_size: -; cdr3_length: 13; v_call: TRBV3-1; j_call: TRBJ1-6
cdr3_aa: CASSHSQGGQPQHF; clone_size: many; cdr3_length: 14; v_call: TRBV7-9; j_call: TRBJ1-5
cdr3_aa: CASSSGRALGTDTQYF; clone_size: few; cdr3_length: 16; v_call: TRBV5-5; j_call: TRBJ2-3
cdr3_aa: CASSAWDTSTDTQYF; clone_size: few; cdr3_length: 15; v_call: TRBV7-6; j_call: TRBJ2-3
cdr3_aa: CASSYSKGAPNEKLFF; clone_size: many; cdr3_length: 16; v_call: TRBV6-5; j_call: TRBJ1-4
cdr3_aa: CAIRKSGTSWSTQYF; clone_size: few; cdr3_length: 15; v_call: TRBV10-3; j_call: TRBJ2-3
cdr3_aa: CASVGERERTDTQYF; clone_size: many; cdr3_length: 15; v_call: TRBV7-2; j_call: TRBJ2-3
cdr3_aa: CASSGTRAGLYEQYF; clone_size: -; cdr3_length: 15; v_call: TRBV6-1; j_call: TRBJ2-7
cdr3_aa: CASSDERQGDYEQYF; clone_size: few; cdr3_length: 15; v_call: TRBV25-1; j_call: TRBJ2-7
cdr3_aa: CSVRGGTTVAEQYF; clone_size: few; cdr3_length: 14; v_call: TRBV29-1; j_call: TRBJ2-7
cdr3_aa: CASSSVNTGELFF; clone_size: many; cdr3_length: 13; v_call: TRBV12-3/TRBV12-4; j_call: TRBJ2-2
cdr3_aa: CATRQGGVNTGELFF; clone_size: -; cdr3_length: 15; v_call: TRBV12-3/TRBV12-4; j_call: TRBJ2-2
cdr3_aa: CASLAGEAGEQFF; clone_size: -; cdr3_length: 13; v_call: TRBV5-1; j_call: TRBJ2-1
cdr3_aa: CASSVALNMNTEAFF; clone_size: many; cdr3_length: 15; v_call: TRBV9; j_call: TRBJ1-1
cdr3_aa: CASSARPQGIANTGELFF; clone_size: -; cdr3_length: 18; v_call: TRBV6-4; j_call: TRBJ2-2
cdr3_aa: CASSFLGTSRYNEQFF; clone_size: few; cdr3_length: 16; v_call: TRBV11-2; j_call: TRBJ2-1
cdr3_aa: CASSSASGGNNEQFF; clone_size: -; cdr3_length: 15; v_call: TRBV11-3; j_call: TRBJ2-1
cdr3_aa: CAWSHTGEARRNQPQHF; clone_size: -; cdr3_length: 17; v_call: TRBV30; j_call: TRBJ1-5
cdr3_aa: CASSVLAGRTDTQYF; clone_size: many; cdr3_length: 15; v_call: TRBV2; j_call: TRBJ2-3
cdr3_aa: CASSAGQGAGNQPQHF; clone_size: -; cdr3_length: 16; v_call: TRBV9; j_call: TRBJ1-5
cdr3_aa: CASSPPGSRMGGDEQFF; clone_size: -; cdr3_length: 17; v_call: TRBV18; j_call: TRBJ2-1
cdr3_aa: CASGQGTGELFF; clone_size: -; cdr3_length: 12; v_call: TRBV12-3/TRBV12-4; j_call: TRBJ2-2
cdr3_aa: CASSPQGTSYEQYF; clone_size: few; cdr3_length: 14; v_call: TRBV7-2; j_call: TRBJ2-7
cdr3_aa: CASPRDRVGEQYF; clone_size: medium-sized; cdr3_length: 13; v_call: TRBV27; j_call: TRBJ2-7
cdr3_aa: CASSDRGTGSLRFSYEQYF; clone_size: many; cdr3_length: 19; v_call: TRBV25-1; j_call: TRBJ2-7
cdr3_aa: CASSLARDGAEAFF; clone_size: -; cdr3_length: 14; v_call: TRBV5-4; j_call: TRBJ1-1
cdr3_aa: CASSLTDEREQYF; clone_size: -; cdr3_length: 13; v_call: TRBV11-2; j_call: TRBJ2-7
cdr3_aa: CASSRTGGFTGYTF; clone_size: many; cdr3_length: 14; v_call: TRBV12-3/TRBV12-4; j_call: TRBJ1-2
cdr3_aa: CASSLAPGQGIEQYF; clone_size: -; cdr3_length: 15; v_call: TRBV5-1; j_call: TRBJ2-7
cdr3_aa: CASSLQGREKLFF; clone_size: -; cdr3_length: 13; v_call: TRBV5-1; j_call: TRBJ1-4
cdr3_aa: CASSSQLPTSKETQYF; clone_size: -; cdr3_length: 16; v_call: TRBV6-5; j_call: TRBJ2-5
cdr3_aa: CSARGQLNSPLHF; clone_size: -; cdr3_length: 13; v_call: TRBV20-1; j_call: TRBJ1-6